This T cell receptor beta chain was captured in a study of blood T cell repertoires in COVID-19. As handled by the study authors: Estimated nucleated cell counts came from reference gene primer amplification. Clones were read by immunoSEQ multiplex PCR, and TCRdb kept only the in-frame ones, dropping some. D and trimming were read from the DNA, whereas the V and J calls and clone size are those reported in that table. The table has tens of thousands of clones, around nine tenths seen once. This CDR3 spans 14 amino acids. Germline V gene sequence: CDR1 MDHEN, CDR2 SYDVKM. V was clipped by 6 bases and J by 7 bases, with 19 bases between them.

This TCR derives from a man aged 60 to 69 with COVID-19, enrolled during active disease. The V and J genes are TRBV28 and TRBJ2-7; D perhaps matches TRBD2 (5 bases). Specimen: peripheral blood. The CDR3 sequence: CASRFGRRVGEQYF. CDR3 sequence (DNA): TGTGCCAGCAGGTTCGGCAGGCGGGTGGGGGAGCAGTACTTC. Full variable domain (outside the CDR3, taken from reference TRBV28 and TRBJ2-7): DVKVTQSSRYLVKRTGEKVFLECVQDMDHENMFWYRQDPGLGLRLIYFSYDVKMKEKGDIPEGYSVSREKKERFSLILESASTNQTSMYLCASRFGRRVGEQYFGPGTRLTVT.